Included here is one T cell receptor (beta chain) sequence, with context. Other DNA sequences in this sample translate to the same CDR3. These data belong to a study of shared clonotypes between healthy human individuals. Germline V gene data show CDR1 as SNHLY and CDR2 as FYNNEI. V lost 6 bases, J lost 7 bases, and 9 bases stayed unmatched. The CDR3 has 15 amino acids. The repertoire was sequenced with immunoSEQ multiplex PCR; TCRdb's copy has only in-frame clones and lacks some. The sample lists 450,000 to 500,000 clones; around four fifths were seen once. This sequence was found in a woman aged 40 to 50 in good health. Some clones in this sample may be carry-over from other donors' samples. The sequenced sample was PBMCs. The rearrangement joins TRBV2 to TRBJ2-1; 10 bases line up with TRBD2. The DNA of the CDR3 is TGTGCCAGCAGGGGGCTAGCGGGAGTGGGGAATGAGCAGTTCTTC. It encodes CASRGLAGVGNEQFF.